The 20 T cell receptor beta chains below come from one sample, sequenced in a study of cytomegalovirus exposure and HLA in healthy donors. The study ran its PCR with 60 Vbeta and 13 Jbeta primers. TCRdb keeps only in-frame clones here, not all; method: immunoSEQ multiplex PCR. The sample includes under 150,000 clones, approximately 68% of them seen just once. The specimen sequenced was PBMCs. Receptors originate from a man aged 35 to 55 in good health and CMV-seronegative.

CDR3 sequence: CASSDNRVAEQYF. The CDR3 region has the DNA TGTGCCAGCAGTGATAACAGGGTCGCCGAGCAGTACTTC. The rearrangement links TRBV2 to TRBJ2-7; D is possibly TRBD1 (6 bases). Trimming cost V 3 bases and J 6 bases, with 12 bases left between them. Germline V gives CDR1 SNHLY, CDR2 FYNNEI. CDR3 size: 13 residues. Full variable domain (missing parts from reference TRBV2 and TRBJ2-7): EPEVTQTPSHQVTQMGQEVILRCVPISNHLYFYWYRQILGQKVEFLVSFYNNEISEKSEIFDDQFSVERPDGSNFTLKIRSTKLEDSAMYFCASSDNRVAEQYFGPGTRLTVT.

This clone was counted between two and nine times. CDR3 coding DNA: TGTGCCAGCTCCGTGGACAGGGGGCAAAGTGGCTACACCTTC. Encoded protein: CASSVDRGQSGYTF. The chain carries TRBV18 and TRBJ1-2, with 11 bases that match TRBD1. The germline gives CDR1 KGHSH, CDR2 LQKENI. The junction had 7 bases not matched to a gene; V was cut back by 6 bases and J by 7 bases. The CDR3 extends over 14 amino acids.

With respect to this clone: The sample has other DNA sequences that encode this CDR3 too. The CDR3 sequence: CASRGQGGTEAFF. Here the CDR3 DNA reads TGTGCCAGCAGAGGACAGGGAGGCACTGAAGCTTTCTTT. The rearrangement uses TRBV2 and TRBJ1-1, with 8 nucleotides matching TRBD1. The CDR3 length is 13 residues. Germline V gene sequence: CDR1 SNHLY, CDR2 FYNNEI. J gave up 4 bases and V 6 bases, and 4 bases lay outside the gene matches.

The rearrangement links TRBV5-1 to TRBJ2-1, with D tentatively TRBD2 (6 bases). The CDR3 runs 14 residues. Germline V lookup: CDR1 SGHRS, CDR2 YFSETQ. The V gene lost 4 bases and the J gene lost 0 bases, with 8 bases spanning the gap. The CDR3 here is CASSAGSSYNEQFF. The CDR3, as DNA: TGCGCCAGCAGCGCGGGGAGCTCCTACAATGAGCAGTTCTTC.

The sample holds one count of this clone. The chain joins TRBV5-1 to TRBJ2-3; a weak D match, TRBD1 (6 bases). Trimming pared 3 bases from V and 0 bases from J, leaving 8 bases between. Per the germline V gene, CDR1 is SGHRS and CDR2 is YFSETQ. This CDR3 is built from 14 residues. CDR3 amino acids: CASSWTDSTDTQYF. The CDR3 DNA reads as TGCGCCAGCAGCTGGACAGATAGCACAGATACGCAGTATTTT.

The rearrangement uses TRBV6-1 and TRBJ1-4; D possibly corresponds to TRBD1 (5 bases). The CDR3 consists of 14 residues. V lost 3 bases and J 7 bases, leaving 12 bases between the germline ends. The germline V gene has CDR1 MNHNS and CDR2 SASEGT. For the CDR3, the DNA is TGTGCCAGCAGTGAGGGTCAGGGTGGTGAAAAACTGTTTTTT. Protein sequence: CASSEGQGGEKLFF.

In its sample, this clone was seen a few times. This chain joins TRBV4-1 and TRBJ2-7; 7 bases align to TRBD1. The germline gives CDR1 MGHRA, CDR2 YSYEKL. The CDR3 runs 14 residues. Losses at the gene ends were 5 bases for V and 6 bases for J; bases not matched to a gene: 10. Written as DNA, the CDR3 is TGCGCCAGCAGCGCAAACCGACAGGGACGCGAGCAGTACTTC. This gives the protein CASSANRQGREQYF.

This rearrangement joins TRBV29-1 to TRBJ1-4, with D perhaps TRBD1 (5 bases). With 1 base removed from V and 8 bases from J, the gap between germline ends came to 17 bases. Germline V gene lookup returns CDR1 SQVTM and CDR2 ANQGSEA. The CDR3 consists of 15 residues. The CDR3: CSVEGPGGGLEKLFF. DNA for the CDR3: TGCAGCGTTGAAGGTCCGGGGGGGGGACTCGAAAAACTGTTTTTT. Supplemented by reference TRBV29-1 and TRBJ1-4, the full variable domain reads SAVISQKPSRDICQRGTSLTIQCQVDSQVTMMFWYRQQPGQSLTLIATANQGSEATYESGFVIDKFPISRPNLTFSTLTVSNMSPEDSSIYLCSVEGPGGGLEKLFFGSGTQLSVL.

The gene calls are TRBV14 and TRBJ1-6; 11 bases line up with TRBD1. The CDR3 is made up of 16 amino acids. The ends lost 5 bases at V and 7 bases at J; junction bases unmatched: 7. Germline V CDR1 and CDR2: SGHDN, FVKESK. CDR3 sequence (DNA): TGTGCCAGCAGCGGACAGGGGGCGGTGCGGAATTCACCCCTCCACTTT. Protein product: CASSGQGAVRNSPLHF.

In this sample, this clone turned up a few times. At one end, the junction sequence differs from germline, possibly due to a read error. The J gene is TRBJ1-2, the V gene TRBV5-1, with a tentative D call TRBD1 (6 bases). There are 16 residues in the CDR3. CDR1 and CDR2 from the germline V gene are SGHRS and YFSETQ. The DNA for the CDR3 is TGCGCCAGCAGCTTGAAACAGGGTGGAGGTTTGGATGGCTACCCCTTC. Protein: CASSLKQGGGLDGYPF. The variable domain in full, completed from reference TRBV5-1 and TRBJ1-2, reads KAGVTQTPRYLIKTRGQQVTLSCSPISGHRSVSWYQQTPGQGLQFLFEYFSETQRNKGNFPGRFSGRQFSNSRSEMNVSTLELGDSALYLCASSLKQGGGLDGYPFGSGTRLTVV.

The chain has TRBV9 and TRBJ1-4, with D hard to call. The CDR3 runs 14 residues. The V and J ends lost 3 bases and 8 bases respectively, with 14 bases between them. CDR1 is SGDLS and CDR2 is YYNGEE in the germline V gene. CDR3 in DNA: TGTGCCAGCAGCGAGAGAGGCGAACCGGAAAAACTGTTTTTT. This gives the protein CASSERGEPEKLFF.

The chain is built from TRBV9 and TRBJ2-3; D gene unclear. Trimming shortened V by 10 bases and J by 4 bases, and 16 bases separated the two germline ends. CDR3 size: 13 residues. CDR1 SGDLS and CDR2 YYNGEE come from the germline V gene. The CDR3 region is CASSAEVPDTQYF. The CDR3 DNA sequence: TGTGCCTCCTCCGCGGAAGTACCAGATACGCAGTATTTT.

This clone was seen only once. This rearrangement joins TRBV7-3 to TRBJ2-3; 10 nucleotides line up with TRBD1. Germline V gene data show CDR1 as SGHTA and CDR2 as FQGTGA. V gave up 2 bases and J gave up 4 bases; unmatched junction bases: 6. This CDR3 spans 16 amino acids. The CDR3 loop is CASSLGDRGLPDTQYF. Here the CDR3 DNA reads TGTGCCAGCAGCTTAGGGGACAGGGGCTTGCCAGATACGCAGTATTTT.

This chain links TRBV5-4 with TRBJ2-3; 11 bases fit TRBD2. This CDR3 region has 14 residues. Germline V gives CDR1 SGHNT, CDR2 YYREEE (reference sequence). Trimming took 6 bases from V and 1 from J; bases not matched to a gene: 1. The CDR3 DNA sequence: TGTGCCAGCAAACTAGCGGGGGGCACAGATACGCAGTATTTT. Its protein is CASKLAGGTDTQYF.

The chain carries TRBV27 and TRBJ2-1; D perhaps matches TRBD1 (6 bases). The germline V and J ends were trimmed by 5 bases and 5 bases, with 19 bases remaining between them. The CDR3 consists of 16 residues. CDR1 MNHEY and CDR2 SMNVEV come from the germline V gene (reference sequence). CDR3 coding DNA: TGTGCCAGCAGTCCCAGGTACCAGGGGCGGAACAATGAGCAGTTCTTC. It codes for CASSPRYQGRNNEQFF.

This chain links TRBV11-2 with TRBJ2-2; D possibly corresponds to TRBD2 (5 bases). V was cut by 1 base and J by 2 bases, with 14 bases left in between. The length of the CDR3 is 17 residues. Germline loops: CDR1 SGHAT, CDR2 FQNNGV. CDR3 sequence: CASSLAPRPGNTGELFF. The CDR3 nucleotides read TGTGCCAGCAGCTTAGCCCCGCGGCCGGGAAACACCGGGGAGCTGTTTTTT.

The rearrangement links TRBV18 to TRBJ2-7; 11 bases line up with TRBD1. The germline CDR1 and CDR2 sequences are KGHSH and LQKENI. This CDR3 has 16 amino acids. J lost 5 bases, V lost 0 bases, and 6 bases had no gene match. The CDR3 loop reads CASSPPLGQGDHEQYF. As DNA, the CDR3 is TGTGCCAGCTCACCACCACTGGGACAGGGGGACCACGAGCAGTACTTC.

In this sample, this clone turned up a few times. The chain is built from TRBV2 and TRBJ2-7; D perhaps matches TRBD2 (6 bases). CDR3 size: 16 residues. Germline CDR1 reads SNHLY; CDR2 reads FYNNEI. V was shortened by 3 bases and J by 3 bases, with 18 bases between the two germline ends. DNA for the CDR3: TGTGCCAGCAGTGACCCCGCTGACGCGGACTACTACGAGCAGTACTTC. Protein sequence: CASSDPADADYYEQYF.

The CDR3 sequence: CASSPTGVSYEQYF. CDR3 in DNA: TGTGCCAGCTCACCAACAGGGGTCTCCTACGAGCAGTACTTC. The chain is built from TRBV18 and TRBJ2-7; TRBD1 matches at 7 bases. In germline, CDR1 is KGHSH, CDR2 LQKENI. The ends lost 2 bases at V and 0 bases at J; junction bases unmatched: 1. This CDR3 is built from 14 residues.

This chain uses TRBV7-7 with TRBJ2-7; 8 positions match TRBD1. The CDR3 sequence is 17 residues long. The germline V gene has CDR1 SSHAT and CDR2 FNYEAQ (reference sequence). V was pared by 1 base and J by 7 bases, with 15 bases of the junction left unmatched. The CDR3 DNA reads TGTGCCAGCAGCTTAGGAACCGGGGACAGGCCCCTCTGTGAGCAGTACTTC. It specifies CASSLGTGDRPLCEQYF.